The clone carrying this T cell receptor beta chain was counted a few times. Antigen: not known. These data come from a study of cytomegalovirus exposure and HLA in healthy donors. This CDR3 comprises 12 residues. Trimming shortened V by 5 bases and J by 11 bases, and 15 bases separated the two germline ends. The germline V gene has CDR1 MNHEY and CDR2 SVGAGI. In the PCR, 60 Vbeta and 13 Jbeta primers were used. TCRdb's copy holds only in-frame clones and misses some; the assay was immunoSEQ multiplex PCR. Here the sample spans 220,000 or so clones, around 80% being singletons. Broader study findings: Later analysis demonstrated an association between a missense DCLRE1C variant and TCR beta V- and J-gene trimming. Analyzed later, most CMV-associated TCR beta chains appeared HLA-restricted.

Sequencing was carried out using PBMCs. This sequence originates from a male donor in good health and CMV-seronegative. The V call is TRBV6-5, the J call TRBJ2-5, with D unclear. The CDR3 spells CASSPIPGEQYF. CDR3 coding DNA: TGTGCCAGCAGTCCTATCCCGGGTGAGCAGTACTTC.